This T cell receptor (beta chain) was captured by sequencing in a study of T-cell reconstitution after alpha-beta-depleted transplantation in children. Study-wide points: The origin of high day-60 TCRbeta diversity in some patients lay in surviving recipient T cells and thymic progenitors. There were reportedly several hundred expanded graft clones from which alpha-beta T cells came about two months after transplant.

V lost 0 bases and J 0 bases, leaving 10 bases between the germline ends. Germline-derived CDR1 and CDR2 are LGHNA and YNFKEQ. This CDR3 contains 16 residues. About this clonotype itself: The antigen is unknown.

For TCRbeta, the library was prepared with unique molecular identifiers. One entry per CDR3 protein results from TCRdb running MiXCR on the PCR reads. This sample has 500,000 to 750,000 distinct CDR3 sequences, with around 27% found just once. This receptor was obtained from a boy less than two years old with Wiskott-Aldrich syndrome, due to receive a stem cell transplant. Sequenced material: PBMCs, taken before TCRalphabeta/CD19-depleted stem cell transplant. The chain is built from TRBV4-2 and TRBJ2-3, with D maybe TRBD2 (5 bases). CDR3 residues: CASSQEGGSSTDTQYF. The CDR3 DNA follows: TGTGCCAGCAGCCAAGAAGGAGGATCTAGCACAGATACGCAGTATTTT.